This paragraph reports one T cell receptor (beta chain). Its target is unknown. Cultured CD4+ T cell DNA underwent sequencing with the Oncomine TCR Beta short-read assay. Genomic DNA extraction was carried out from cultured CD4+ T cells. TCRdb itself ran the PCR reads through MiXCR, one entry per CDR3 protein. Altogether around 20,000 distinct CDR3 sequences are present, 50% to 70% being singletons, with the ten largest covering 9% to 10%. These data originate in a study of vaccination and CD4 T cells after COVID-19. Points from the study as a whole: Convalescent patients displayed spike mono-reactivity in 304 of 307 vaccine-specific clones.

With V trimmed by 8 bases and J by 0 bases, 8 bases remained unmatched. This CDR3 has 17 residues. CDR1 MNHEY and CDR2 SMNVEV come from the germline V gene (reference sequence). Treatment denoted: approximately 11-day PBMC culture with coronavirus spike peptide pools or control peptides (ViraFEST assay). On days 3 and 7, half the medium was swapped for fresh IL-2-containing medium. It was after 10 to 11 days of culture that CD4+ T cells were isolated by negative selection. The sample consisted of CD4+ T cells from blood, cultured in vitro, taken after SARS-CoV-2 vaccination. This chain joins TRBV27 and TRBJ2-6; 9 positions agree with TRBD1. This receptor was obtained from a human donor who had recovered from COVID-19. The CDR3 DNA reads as TGTGCCAGCTTATCGACAGGGGGACTCTCTGGGGCCAACGTCCTGACTTTC. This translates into CASLSTGGLSGANVLTF.